The sequence of this TCR beta chain was determined in a study of a mutant IDH1 vaccine in newly diagnosed glioma. For the study at large: The treated population exhibited a male proportion of roughly 62%, a female proportion of roughly 40%, and a mean age of about 40 years.

Study-wide results and limits: Any relationship between pseudoprogression and changes in top peripheral T cell clonotypes seemed absent.

Looked up from germline, CDR1 is SGHAT and CDR2 is FQNNGV. This CDR3 has 16 amino acids. V gave up 10 bases and J gave up 5 bases; unmatched junction bases: 17. As for time point: week 23, last vaccination. Doses consisted of 300 ug of mutant IDH1 20-mer peptide each, paired with topical imiquimod. The donors had new WHO grade 3 or 4 astrocytomas; these were IDH1-mutant and ATRX-lost. Clones were read by immunoSEQ multiplex PCR, and TCRdb kept only the in-frame ones, dropping some. The table shows 9,000 to 13,000 clones, with approximately 88% occurring only once. With regard to this clone: Its target is not known.

The sequence was obtained from a woman aged 40 to 55 with glioma. Some clones in this sample may be carry-over from other donors' samples. V gene TRBV11-2 combines with J gene TRBJ2-5; 9 nucleotides match TRBD1. The starting material was PBMCs, obtained from a glioma patient whose treatment included an IDH1 peptide vaccine. CDR3 nucleotides: TGTGCCACTACACCCATTGGGGGACAGGGATGGGAGACCCAGTACTTC. Protein product: CATTPIGGQGWETQYF.